This TCR beta chain was sequenced for a study of control samples from healthy donors and cancer patients. Assay used: immunoSEQ multiplex PCR; TCRdb lists only in-frame clones, some missing. The sample includes 94,000 or so clones, roughly 84% of them seen just once. The CDR3 runs to 14 residues. The V end lost 8 bases, the J end lost 5 bases, and 13 bases lay between the germline ends. Germline V CDR1 and CDR2: LNHDA, SQIVND (reference sequence). A few counts support this clone. The V call is TRBV19, the J call TRBJ1-6, with a weak D call TRBD1 (5 bases). The TCR sequence derives from a man in his 70s with lung cancer. Source material: PBMCs. CDR3 nucleotide sequence: TGTGCCAGTTGCGGGACTCCGAATAATTCACCCCTCCACTTT. This gives the protein CASCGTPNNSPLHF.